This TCR beta chain is drawn from a study of technical replicates of blood from a few donors. Sequencing used immunoSEQ multiplex PCR; TCRdb keeps in-frame clones, though not all of them. Here the sample spans more than 95,000 clones, nearly 97% being singletons. V was trimmed by 7 bases and J by 3 bases, leaving 8 bases between them. This CDR3 comprises 12 residues. Germline CDR1 and CDR2: MNHEY and SMNVEV (reference sequence). The clonotype comes from a human donor in good health. Sequenced input: T cells isolated from PBMCs. V is TRBV27 and J is TRBJ2-3, with D uncertain. The CDR3 spells CASMAWTDTQYF. CDR3 sequence (DNA): TGTGCCAGCATGGCTTGGACAGATACGCAGTATTTT.